A selection of T cell receptor beta chains follows, all from one sample in a study of cytomegalovirus exposure and HLA in healthy donors. TCRdb keeps only in-frame clones here, not all; method: immunoSEQ multiplex PCR. This table has about 180,000 clones, approximately 80% appearing once. The material sequenced was PBMCs. These receptors were taken from a woman in her 30s in good health and CMV-seronegative. CDR3s include the opening cysteine and the closing phenylalanine or tryptophan. D genes are given only for firm matches. A row's size may be missing; if present it is once, few, many or a size class.

D	size	V	J	DNA	CDR3
.	.	TRBV27	TRBJ2-6	TGTGCCAGCAGTGTCCAGGTCGGTGGGGCCAACGGCCTGACTTTC	CASSVQVGGANGLTF
.	.	TRBV18	TRBJ1-1	TGTGCCAGCTCACCACAGGGGATGAACACTGAAGCTTTCTTT	CASSPQGMNTEAFF
.	.	TRBV28	TRBJ2-7	TGTGCCAGCAGTTTAGGCCTTCGAGAGCAGTACTTC	CASSLGLREQYF
TRBD1	.	TRBV28	TRBJ1-2	TGTGCCAGCAGTTCAGGACAGGGGGAGGGCTATGGCTACACCTTC	CASSSGQGEGYGYTF
TRBD2	.	TRBV2	TRBJ2-1	TGTGTCAGCAGGGCGGGACTACCTGAGCAGTTCTTC	CVSRAGLPEQFF
.	.	TRBV9	TRBJ2-5	TGTGCCAGCAGCGTCCTCGTTTCGAGGAGGAGGGGAAGAGAGACCCAGTACTTC	CASSVLVSRRRGRETQYF
TRBD1	.	TRBV7-3	TRBJ2-3	TGTGCCAGCAGCTTAAAGGGACAGGGTTTAGGTTTCACAGATACGCAGTATTTT	CASSLKGQGLGFTDTQYF
.	.	TRBV6-5	TRBJ1-1	TGTGCCAGCAGTGAAATGGGAGAGGCTTTCTTT	CASSEMGEAFF
.	.	TRBV18	TRBJ2-2	TGTGCCAGCTCACCCCGGGACACCGGGGAGCTGTTTTTT	CASSPRDTGELFF
.	.	TRBV4-2	TRBJ2-3	TGTGCCAGCAGCCACAGTACAGATACGCAGTATTTT	CASSHSTDTQYF
.	.	TRBV15	TRBJ2-7	TGTGCCACCAGTCCCACGAGGGAGTCCTACGAGCAGTACTTC	CATSPTRESYEQYF
.	few	TRBV9	TRBJ2-1	TGTGCCAGCAGCGTAGGGCTAGCCTCCTACAATGAGCAGTTCTTC	CASSVGLASYNEQFF
.	.	TRBV5-1	TRBJ1-3	TGCGCCAGCAGCTTAGGGGCTTCAGGAAACACCATATATTTT	CASSLGASGNTIYF
.	.	TRBV11-1	TRBJ1-6	TGTGCCAGCAGCGACTATATTGCGACGGCTAGCTCCTATAATTCACCCCTCCACTTT	CASSDYIATASSYNSPLHF
TRBD1	.	TRBV7-2	TRBJ1-5	TGTGCCAGCAGCTTAAGGGCAGGGACAGGCAATCAGCCCCAGCATTTT	CASSLRAGTGNQPQHF
TRBD1	.	TRBV6-5	TRBJ2-6	TGTGCTACTAACAGGGGGCTCGGGGCCAACGTCCTGACTTTC	CATNRGLGANVLTF
TRBD1	.	TRBV19	TRBJ1-5	TGTGCCACCAACTCCCCCGGAAGGGGGCGCGATGTTCAGCCCCAGCATTTT	CATNSPGRGRDVQPQHF
.	.	TRBV6-1	TRBJ1-6	TGTGCCAGCACCCAGGATAGCTCCTATAATTCACCCCTCCACTTT	CASTQDSSYNSPLHF
.	.	TRBV10-3	TRBJ2-3	TGTGCCATCAGTGCCAGGGTAGTATCAGATACGCAGTATTTT	CAISARVVSDTQYF
TRBD2	.	TRBV14	TRBJ2-3	TGTGCCACCAACAACGGAGCGGGGGGGCAGCGAGATACGCAGTATTTT	CATNNGAGGQRDTQYF
.	.	TRBV2	TRBJ1-2	TGTGCCAGCAGGAGACCGGGTCGAAATGATGGCTACACCTTC	CASRRPGRNDGYTF
.	few	TRBV5-4	TRBJ2-5	TGTGCCAGCAGCATCAAAGAGACCCAGTACTTC	CASSIKETQYF
.	.	TRBV4-3	TRBJ2-7	TGCGCCAGCAGGAGGTCAGGGGTGGCCTACGAGCAGTACTTC	CASRRSGVAYEQYF
.	.	TRBV19	TRBJ1-5	TGTGCCAGTAGTATTGGACAGTACAATCAGCCCCAGCATTTT	CASSIGQYNQPQHF
TRBD1	.	TRBV27	TRBJ1-3	TGTGCCAGCAGTCCCACCACGGACAGGGAGGCTGGAAACACCATATATTTT	CASSPTTDREAGNTIYF